This T cell receptor (beta chain) came from a study of T-cell reconstitution after alpha-beta-depleted transplantation in children. Unique molecular identifiers featured in how the TCRbeta library was prepared. MiXCR, run by TCRdb on the PCR reads, gives a single entry per CDR3 protein. The sample records a few hundred thousand distinct CDR3 sequences, over 20% being singletons. Germline V lookup: CDR1 LGHDT, CDR2 YNNKEL (reference sequence). This CDR3 has 18 amino acids. The V and J ends lost 2 bases and 4 bases respectively, with 18 bases between them. The TCR originated in a boy in the first two years of life with Wiskott-Aldrich syndrome, due to receive a stem cell transplant. This specimen consisted of PBMCs, obtained before TCRalphabeta/CD19-depleted stem cell transplant. The chain has TRBV3-1 and TRBJ1-6, with D tentatively TRBD1 (5 bases). CDR3 loop: CASSQTRVRPLYNSPLHF. CDR3 coding DNA: TGTGCCAGCAGCCAAACCAGGGTGCGGCCTTTATATAATTCACCCCTCCACTTT.